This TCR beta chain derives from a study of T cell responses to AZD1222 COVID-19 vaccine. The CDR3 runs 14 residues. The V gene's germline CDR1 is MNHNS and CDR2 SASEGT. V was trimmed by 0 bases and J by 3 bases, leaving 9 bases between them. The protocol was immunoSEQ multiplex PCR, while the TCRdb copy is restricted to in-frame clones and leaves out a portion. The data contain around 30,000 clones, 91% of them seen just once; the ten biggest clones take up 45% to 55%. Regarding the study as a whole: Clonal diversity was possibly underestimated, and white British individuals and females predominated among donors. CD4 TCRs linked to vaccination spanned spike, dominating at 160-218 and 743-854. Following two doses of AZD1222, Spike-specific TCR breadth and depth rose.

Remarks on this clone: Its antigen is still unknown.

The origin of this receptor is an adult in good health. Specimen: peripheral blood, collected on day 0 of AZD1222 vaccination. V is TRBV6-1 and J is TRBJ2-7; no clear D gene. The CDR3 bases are TGTGCCAGCAGTGAAGCGGACGGCCACTACGAGCAGTACTTC. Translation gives CASSEADGHYEQYF.